This TCR beta chain was profiled in a study of CD8+CD57+ T cells in acquired aplastic anemia. The template for TCR beta VDJ and CDR3 sequence profiling was genomic DNA. MiXCR, applied by TCRdb to the reads, yields one record per CDR3 protein. The table has about 68,000 distinct CDR3 sequences, 45% to 55% seen once. The CDR3 runs 14 residues. The germline V gene has CDR1 SEHNR and CDR2 FQNEAQ (reference sequence). The junction had 3 bases not matched to a gene; V was cut back by 3 bases and J by 5 bases. The TCR comes from a human donor in good health, serving as a control. The material sequenced was sorted CD4+, CD8+, or CD8+CD57+ T cells (not recorded which) from PBMCs. This chain links TRBV7-9 with TRBJ2-7; 11 bases fit TRBD1. CDR3 nucleotides: TGTGCCAGCAGCTTGCGGACAGGGGGCAACGAGCAGTACTTC. It translates to CASSLRTGGNEQYF.